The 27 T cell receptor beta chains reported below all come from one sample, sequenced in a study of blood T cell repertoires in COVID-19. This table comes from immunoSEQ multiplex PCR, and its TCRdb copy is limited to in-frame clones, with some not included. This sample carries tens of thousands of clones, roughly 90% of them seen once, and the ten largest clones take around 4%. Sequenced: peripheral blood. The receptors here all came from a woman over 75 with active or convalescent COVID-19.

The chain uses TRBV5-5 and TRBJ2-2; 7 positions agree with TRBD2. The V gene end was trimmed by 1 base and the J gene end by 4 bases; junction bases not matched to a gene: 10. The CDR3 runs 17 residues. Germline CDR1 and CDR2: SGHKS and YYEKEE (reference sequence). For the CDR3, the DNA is TGTGCCAGCAGCTTGACGCGGGAGAACAGAGGCACCGGGGAGCTGTTTTTT. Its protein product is CASSLTRENRGTGELFF.

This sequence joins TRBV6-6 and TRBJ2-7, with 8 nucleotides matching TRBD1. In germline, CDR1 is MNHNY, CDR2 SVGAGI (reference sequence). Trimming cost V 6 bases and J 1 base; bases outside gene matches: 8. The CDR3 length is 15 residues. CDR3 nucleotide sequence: TGTGCCAGCAGCCCGGTCGGACAGGGTTCCTACGAGCAGTACTTC. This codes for CASSPVGQGSYEQYF.

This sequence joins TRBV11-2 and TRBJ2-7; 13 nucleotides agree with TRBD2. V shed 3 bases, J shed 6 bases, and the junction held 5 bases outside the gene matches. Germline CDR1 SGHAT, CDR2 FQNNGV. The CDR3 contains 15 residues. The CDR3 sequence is CASSFVRLAGGEQYF. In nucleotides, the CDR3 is TGTGCCAGCAGCTTCGTCCGACTAGCGGGAGGCGAGCAGTACTTC.

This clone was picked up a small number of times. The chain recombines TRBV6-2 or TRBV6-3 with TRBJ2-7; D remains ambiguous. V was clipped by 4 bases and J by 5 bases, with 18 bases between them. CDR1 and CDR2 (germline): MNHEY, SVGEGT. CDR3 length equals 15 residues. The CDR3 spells CASSSTAVLRNEQYF. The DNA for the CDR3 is TGTGCCAGCAGTTCAACAGCCGTACTCCGGAACGAGCAGTACTTC.

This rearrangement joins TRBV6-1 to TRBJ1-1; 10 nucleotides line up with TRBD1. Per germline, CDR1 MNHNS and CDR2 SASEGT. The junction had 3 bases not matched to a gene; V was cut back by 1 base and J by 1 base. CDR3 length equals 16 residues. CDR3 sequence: CASSEVDRGPNTEAFF. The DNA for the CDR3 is TGTGCCAGCAGTGAAGTTGACAGGGGGCCGAACACTGAAGCTTTCTTT.

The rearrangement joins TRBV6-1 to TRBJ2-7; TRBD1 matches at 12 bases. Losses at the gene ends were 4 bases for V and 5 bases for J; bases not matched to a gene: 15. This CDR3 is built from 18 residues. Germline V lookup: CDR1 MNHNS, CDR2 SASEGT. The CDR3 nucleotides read TGTGCCAGCAGTGCCCTTGCGGGGACAGGGGGCCACGGGCACGAGCAGTACTTC. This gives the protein CASSALAGTGGHGHEQYF.

CDR3 protein: CAISAGRTGGFGEQFF. The CDR3 DNA sequence: TGTGCCATCAGTGCAGGAAGGACAGGGGGCTTTGGTGAGCAGTTCTTC. The V gene is TRBV10-3, the J gene TRBJ2-1, with 11 nucleotides matching TRBD1. Germline assignment: CDR1 ENHRY and CDR2 SYGVKD. The CDR3 is 16 amino acids. The trim removed 4 bases at V and 9 bases at J, leaving 11 bases unmatched.

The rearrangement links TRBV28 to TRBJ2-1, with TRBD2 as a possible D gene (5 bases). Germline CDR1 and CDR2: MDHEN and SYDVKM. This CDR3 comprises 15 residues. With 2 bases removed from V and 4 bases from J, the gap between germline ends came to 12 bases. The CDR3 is CASSLGPLAYNEQFF. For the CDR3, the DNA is TGTGCCAGCAGTTTAGGCCCCCTAGCATACAATGAGCAGTTCTTC.

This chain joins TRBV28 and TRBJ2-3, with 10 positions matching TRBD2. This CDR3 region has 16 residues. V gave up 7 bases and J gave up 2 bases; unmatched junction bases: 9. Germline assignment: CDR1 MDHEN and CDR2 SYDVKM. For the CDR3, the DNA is TGTGCCAGCATTCCGGGACTAGCGAAAGACACAGATACGCAGTATTTT. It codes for CASIPGLAKDTDTQYF. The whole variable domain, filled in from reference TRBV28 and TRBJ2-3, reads DVKVTQSSRYLVKRTGEKVFLECVQDMDHENMFWYRQDPGLGLRLIYFSYDVKMKEKGDIPEGYSVSREKKERFSLILESASTNQTSMYLCASIPGLAKDTDTQYFGPGTRLTVL.

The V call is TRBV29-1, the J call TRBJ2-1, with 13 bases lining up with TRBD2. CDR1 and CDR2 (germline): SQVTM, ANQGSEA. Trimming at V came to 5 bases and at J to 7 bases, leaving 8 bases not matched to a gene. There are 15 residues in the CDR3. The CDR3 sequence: CSVTSGRGGGNEQFF. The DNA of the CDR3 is TGCAGCGTTACTAGCGGGAGGGGTGGAGGTAATGAGCAGTTCTTC.

The CDR3 DNA is TGTGCCAGCAGTACAGGCCCACGCCGGGAAGCTTTCTTT. Translation: CASSTGPRREAFF. V is TRBV27 and J is TRBJ1-1; possibly TRBD1 for D (5 bases). Germline CDR1 and CDR2: MNHEY and SMNVEV (reference sequence). With 5 bases removed from V and 8 bases from J, the gap between germline ends came to 15 bases. The CDR3 is 13 residues long.

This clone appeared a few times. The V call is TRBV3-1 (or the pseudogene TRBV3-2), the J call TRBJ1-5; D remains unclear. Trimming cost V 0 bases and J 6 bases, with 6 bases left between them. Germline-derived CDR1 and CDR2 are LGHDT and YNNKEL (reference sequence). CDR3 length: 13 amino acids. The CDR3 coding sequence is TGTGCCAGCAGCCAAGATAGGAGTCAGCCCCAGCATTTT. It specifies CASSQDRSQPQHF.

CDR3 sequence reads: CASSPQGTPNTGELFF. CDR3 DNA: TGTGCCAGCAGCCCCCAGGGGACACCGAACACCGGGGAGCTGTTTTTT. The J gene is TRBJ2-2, the V gene TRBV27, with a possible D match to TRBD1 (6 bases). CDR1 is MNHEY and CDR2 is SMNVEV in the germline V gene (reference sequence). This CDR3 is 16 amino acids long. Trimming removed 6 bases from V and 0 bases from J, with 14 bases in between.

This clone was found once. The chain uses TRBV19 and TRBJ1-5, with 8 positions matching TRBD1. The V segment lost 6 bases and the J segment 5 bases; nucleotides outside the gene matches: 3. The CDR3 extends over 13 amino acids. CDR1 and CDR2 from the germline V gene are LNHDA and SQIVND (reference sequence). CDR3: CASRLQGDQPQHF. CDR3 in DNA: TGTGCCAGTAGACTACAGGGGGATCAGCCCCAGCATTTT.

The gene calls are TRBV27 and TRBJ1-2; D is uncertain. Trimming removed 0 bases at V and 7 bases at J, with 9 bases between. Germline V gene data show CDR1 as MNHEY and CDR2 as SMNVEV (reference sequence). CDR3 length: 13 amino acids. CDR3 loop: CASSLSGVAGYTF. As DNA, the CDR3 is TGTGCCAGCAGTTTATCAGGAGTTGCTGGCTACACCTTC.

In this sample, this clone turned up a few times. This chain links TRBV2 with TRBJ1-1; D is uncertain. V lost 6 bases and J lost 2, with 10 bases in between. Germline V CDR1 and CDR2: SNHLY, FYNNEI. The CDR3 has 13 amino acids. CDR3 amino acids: CASRTGLNTEAFF. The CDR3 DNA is TGTGCCAGCAGGACTGGACTTAACACTGAAGCTTTCTTT.

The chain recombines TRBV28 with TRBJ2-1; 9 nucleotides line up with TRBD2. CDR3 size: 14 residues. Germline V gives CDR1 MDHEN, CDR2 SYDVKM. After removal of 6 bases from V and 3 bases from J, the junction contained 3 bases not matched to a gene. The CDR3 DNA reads TGTGCCAGCAGCCCGACTAGCGGCTACAATGAGCAGTTCTTC. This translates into CASSPTSGYNEQFF.

The chain's CDR3 is CASSSSAGAGELFF. CDR3 DNA: TGTGCCAGCAGCTCAAGCGCGGGGGCCGGGGAGCTGTTTTTT. The chain carries TRBV7-3 and TRBJ2-2, with 7 bases matching TRBD2. CDR1 SGHTA and CDR2 FQGTGA come from the germline V gene. The CDR3 totals 14 residues. Losses at the gene ends were 4 bases for V and 6 bases for J; bases not matched to a gene: 5.

The CDR3 DNA is TGTGCCAGCAGCCCACGGCCGTTGCCCGGGGAGCAGTACTTC. The encoded protein is CASSPRPLPGEQYF. This chain connects TRBV7-8 to TRBJ2-7; D uncertain. Germline V gives CDR1 SGHVS, CDR2 FQNEAQ. Trimming removed 5 bases at V and 7 bases at J, with 18 bases between. CDR3 length: 14 amino acids.

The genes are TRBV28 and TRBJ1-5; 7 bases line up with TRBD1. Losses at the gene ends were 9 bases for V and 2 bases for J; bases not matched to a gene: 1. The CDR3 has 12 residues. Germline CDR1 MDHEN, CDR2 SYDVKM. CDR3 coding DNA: TGTGCCAGTGGGACAGGCAATCAGCCCCAGCATTTT. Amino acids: CASGTGNQPQHF.

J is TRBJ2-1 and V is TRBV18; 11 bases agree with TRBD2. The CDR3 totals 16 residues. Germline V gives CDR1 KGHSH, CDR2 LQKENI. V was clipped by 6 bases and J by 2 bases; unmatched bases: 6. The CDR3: CASSETSGSAYNEQFF. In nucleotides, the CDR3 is TGTGCCAGCTCGGAAACTAGCGGGAGTGCCTACAATGAGCAGTTCTTC.

The CDR3 DNA is TGTGCCAGCTCACCACCTAGCGGGAGAGACAGGGAGCTGTTTTTT. It encodes CASSPPSGRDRELFF. The V gene is TRBV18, the J gene TRBJ2-2; 9 nucleotides agree with TRBD2. Germline assignment: CDR1 KGHSH and CDR2 LQKENI. This CDR3 region has 15 residues. J was trimmed by 9 bases and V by 0 bases; bases with no gene match: 5.

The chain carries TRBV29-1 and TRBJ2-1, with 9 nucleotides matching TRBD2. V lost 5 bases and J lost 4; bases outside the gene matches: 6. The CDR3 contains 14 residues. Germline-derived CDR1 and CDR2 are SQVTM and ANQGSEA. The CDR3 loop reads CSVYPTSGYNEQFF. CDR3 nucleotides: TGCAGCGTTTACCCGACTAGCGGTTACAATGAGCAGTTCTTC.

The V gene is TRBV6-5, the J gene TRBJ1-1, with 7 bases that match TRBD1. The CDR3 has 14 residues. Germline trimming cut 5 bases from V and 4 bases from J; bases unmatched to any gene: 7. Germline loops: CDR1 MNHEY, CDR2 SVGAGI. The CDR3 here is CASSTDRAITEAFF. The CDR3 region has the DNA TGTGCCAGCAGTACCGACAGGGCTATCACTGAAGCTTTCTTT.

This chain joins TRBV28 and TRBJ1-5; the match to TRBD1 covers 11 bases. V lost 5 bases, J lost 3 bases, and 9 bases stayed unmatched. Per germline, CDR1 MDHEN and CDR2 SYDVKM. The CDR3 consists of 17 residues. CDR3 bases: TGTGCCAGCAGTCCGGGGACAGGGGGACGGATCAATCAGCCCCAGCATTTT. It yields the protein CASSPGTGGRINQPQHF.

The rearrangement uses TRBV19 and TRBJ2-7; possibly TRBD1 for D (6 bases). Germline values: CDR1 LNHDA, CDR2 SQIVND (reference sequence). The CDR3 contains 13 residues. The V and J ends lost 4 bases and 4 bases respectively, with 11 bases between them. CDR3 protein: CASSTGTPYEQYF. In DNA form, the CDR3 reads TGTGCCAGTAGTACCGGGACACCTTACGAGCAGTACTTC.

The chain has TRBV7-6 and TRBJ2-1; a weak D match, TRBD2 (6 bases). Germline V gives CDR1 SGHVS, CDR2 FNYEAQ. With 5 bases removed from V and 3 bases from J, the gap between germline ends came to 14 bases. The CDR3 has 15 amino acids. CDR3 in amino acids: CASSQGLLLYNEQFF. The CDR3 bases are TGTGCCAGCAGCCAGGGACTTCTACTCTACAATGAGCAGTTCTTC.